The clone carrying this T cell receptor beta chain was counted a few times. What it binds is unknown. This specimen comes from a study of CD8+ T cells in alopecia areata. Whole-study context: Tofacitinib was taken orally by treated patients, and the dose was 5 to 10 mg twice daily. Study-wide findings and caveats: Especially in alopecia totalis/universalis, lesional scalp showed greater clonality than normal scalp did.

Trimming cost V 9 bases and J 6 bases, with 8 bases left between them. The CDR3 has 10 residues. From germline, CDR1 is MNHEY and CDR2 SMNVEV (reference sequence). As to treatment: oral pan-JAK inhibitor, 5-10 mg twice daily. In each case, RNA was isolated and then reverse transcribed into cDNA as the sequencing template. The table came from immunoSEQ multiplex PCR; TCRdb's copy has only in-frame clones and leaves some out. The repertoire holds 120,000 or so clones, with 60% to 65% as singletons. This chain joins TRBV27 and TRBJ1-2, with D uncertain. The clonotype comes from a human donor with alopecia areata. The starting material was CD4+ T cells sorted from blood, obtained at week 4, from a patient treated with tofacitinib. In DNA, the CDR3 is TGTGCCAGTACCGGGAATGGCTACACCTTC. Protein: CASTGNGYTF.